The present TCR beta chain was sequenced within a study of identical twins. Note on this clonotype: Its antigen is unknown.

Findings of the study overall: Fewer insertions characterized abundant cord blood beta clonotypes, whereas memory repertoires showed none.

CDR1 LGHNA and CDR2 YNFKEQ come from the germline V gene. Trimming shortened V by 0 bases and J by 6 bases, and 14 bases separated the two germline ends. The length of the CDR3 is 15 residues. TCRdb analysed the 5' RACE reads with MiXCR anew, one entry per CDR3 protein. The profile shows around 530,000 distinct CDR3 sequences, over 12% of them singletons. The data were also submitted as part of a second study, on yellow fever vaccine responses in identical twins.

The material sequenced was CD4+ T cells sorted from blood. The chain has TRBV4-2 and TRBJ1-1; possible D gene TRBD1, 6 bases. This receptor was obtained from a woman aged 18-29 years in good health. The CDR3 coding sequence is TGTGCCAGCAGCCAAGATACCACAGGGATGCCTGAAGCTTTCTTT. This sequence encodes CASSQDTTGMPEAFF.